This T cell receptor (beta chain) was identified during a study of CD8+ T cells in alopecia areata. Turning to the study itself: Treated patients were dosed with oral tofacitinib, taking 5 to 10 mg twice daily.

As the sequencing template, cDNA was produced by extracting RNA and reverse transcribing it. TCRdb keeps only in-frame clones here, not all; method: immunoSEQ multiplex PCR. The sample carries approximately 180,000 clones, about 60% recorded once. Study-wide findings and caveats: Especially in alopecia totalis/universalis, lesional scalp showed greater clonality than normal scalp did.

J was trimmed by 10 bases and V by 7 bases; bases with no gene match: 19. CDR1 GTSNPN and CDR2 SVGIG come from the germline V gene (reference sequence). The CDR3 totals 16 residues. Concerning this clone itself: No antigen is known for it.

Researchers took lesional scalp punch biopsies and peripheral blood from people who were alopecia areata patients. Sorted out of PBMCs were CD4+ T cells and CD8+ T cells. The clonotype comes from a human donor with alopecia areata. Material: CD4+ T cells sorted from blood, obtained at week 0. The chain is built from TRBV30 and TRBJ1-6; 7 positions match TRBD1. In DNA, the CDR3 is TGTGCCTTAAAGAAGCGGGTAGGGGGCTCGGGATCACCCCTCCACTTT. This encodes CALKKRVGGSGSPLHF.